These 3 T cell receptor beta chains came from one sample sequenced in a study of OX40 agonist ivuxolimab in advanced cancers. The table came from immunoSEQ multiplex PCR; TCRdb's copy has only in-frame clones and leaves some out. In the table there are about 7,000 clones, over 70% of which are singletons. Sample: CD4+ or CD8+ T cells sorted from blood, taken in a trial of the OX40 agonist ivuxolimab. Receptor source: an adult with an advanced solid tumor such as melanoma, head and neck, liver or kidney cancer.

The sample holds one count of this clone. The chain has TRBV5-6 and TRBJ1-2, with TRBD1 as a possible D gene (5 bases). CDR3 length: 13 amino acids. V was pared by 7 bases and J by 2 bases, with 12 bases between. Per the germline V gene, CDR1 is SGHDT and CDR2 is YYEEEE. DNA for the CDR3: TGTGCCAGCGCTGACAGTATGAACTATGGCTACACCTTC. Protein: CASADSMNYGYTF.

This CDR3 is CASSTGLASDEQFF. The CDR3 bases are TGTGCCAGCAGCACCGGACTAGCCTCCGATGAGCAGTTCTTC. The V gene is TRBV5-6, the J gene TRBJ2-1, with 8 positions matching TRBD2. Trimming took 4 bases from V and 8 from J; bases not matched to a gene: 8. The length of the CDR3 is 14 residues. CDR1 and CDR2 (germline): SGHDT, YYEEEE.

The chain is built from TRBV6-6 and TRBJ1-2, with D perhaps TRBD1 (5 bases). Trimming took off 4 bases at V and 5 bases at J, with 5 bases between the two ends. Germline CDR1 and CDR2: MNHNY and SVGAGI (reference sequence). CDR3 size: 11 residues. CDR3 bases: TGTGCCAGCAGTTCAGGGTATGGCTACACCTTC. It yields the protein CASSSGYGYTF.